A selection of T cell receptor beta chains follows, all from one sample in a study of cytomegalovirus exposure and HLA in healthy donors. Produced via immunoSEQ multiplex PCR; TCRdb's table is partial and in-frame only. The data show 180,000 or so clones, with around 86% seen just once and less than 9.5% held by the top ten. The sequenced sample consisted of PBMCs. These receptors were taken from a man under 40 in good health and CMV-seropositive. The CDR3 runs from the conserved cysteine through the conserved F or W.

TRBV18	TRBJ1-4	CASSSTKLQEKLFF
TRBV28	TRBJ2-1	CASSGTISYNEQFF
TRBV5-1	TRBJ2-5	CASSLGMGKETQYF
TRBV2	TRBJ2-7	CASSDLGLTSYEQYF
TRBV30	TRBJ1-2	CAWSVSPESYGYTF
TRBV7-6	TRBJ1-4	CASSPSGHINEKLFF
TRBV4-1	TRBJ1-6	CASSQEADFGQGISPLHF
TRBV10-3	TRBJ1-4	CAISAGGSSDEKLFF
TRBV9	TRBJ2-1	CASSAYIVGGQYNEQFF
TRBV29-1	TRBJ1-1	CSVELDSPDTEAFF
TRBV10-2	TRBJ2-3	CASSESVGGRVATDTQYF
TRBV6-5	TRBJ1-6	CASSYYVNSPLHF
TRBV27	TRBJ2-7	CRNRVLICQTRFWQYF
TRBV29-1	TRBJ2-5	CSASRDRRQETQYF
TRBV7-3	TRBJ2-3	CASSLGRNTDTQYF
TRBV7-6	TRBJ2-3	CASSPYRDTQYF
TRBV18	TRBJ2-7	CASSPPAVSEQYF
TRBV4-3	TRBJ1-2	CASSPEPNYGYTF
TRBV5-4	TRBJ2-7	CASSVIEAQQYF
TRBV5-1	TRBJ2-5	CASSLGRKEETQYF
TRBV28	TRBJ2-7	CASTAGTARGPPLYEQYF
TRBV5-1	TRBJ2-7	CASSLRGGRSYEQYF
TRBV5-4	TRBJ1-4	CASSPDAGQRNEKLFF
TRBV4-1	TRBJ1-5	CASSQVFVASNQPQHF
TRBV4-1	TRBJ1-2	CASSVLQGAWGYTF
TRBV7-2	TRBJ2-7	CASSQGPGGTYEQYF
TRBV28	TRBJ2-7	CASSPLRQGSYEQYF
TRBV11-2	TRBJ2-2	CASSFGRERVTGELFF
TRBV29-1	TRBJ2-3	CSVEGGGKDTQYF
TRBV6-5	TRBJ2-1	CASSYTNSNEQFF
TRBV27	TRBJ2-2	CASSSYGLGQGGNTGELFF
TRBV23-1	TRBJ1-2	CASSHLGSLGPYGYTF
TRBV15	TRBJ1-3	CATSRARDSGNTIYF
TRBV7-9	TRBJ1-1	CASSFPQVGGLAFF
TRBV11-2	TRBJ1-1	CASSSFREGSTEAFF
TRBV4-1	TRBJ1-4	CASSQDPQDRVNEKLFF
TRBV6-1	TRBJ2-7	CASSEAWRGENSYEQYF
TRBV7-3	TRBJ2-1	CASSTKAGLYNEQFF
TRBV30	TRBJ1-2	CAWSPSGNYGYTF
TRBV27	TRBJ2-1	CASSPDRGRVNEQFF
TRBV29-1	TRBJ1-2	CSVRAGDNYGYTF
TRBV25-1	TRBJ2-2	CASSPSPGGANTGELFF
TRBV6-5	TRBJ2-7	CATTGGTGEEQYF
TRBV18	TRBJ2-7	CASSPSHYEQYF
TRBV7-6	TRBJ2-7	CASSLEFAQTYEQYF
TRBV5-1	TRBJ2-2	CASSGAGPGELFF
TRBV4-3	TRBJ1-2	CASSQDRFGFGYTF
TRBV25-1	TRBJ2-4	CASSPDAGTGLNIQYF
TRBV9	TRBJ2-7	CASSVESFYEQYF
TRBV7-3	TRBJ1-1	CASSSDRATEAFF
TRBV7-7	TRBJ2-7	CAPPGQGNSLASYEQYF
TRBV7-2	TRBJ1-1	CASSSVIMIEAFF